This entry concerns a single T cell receptor (beta chain). Its target is not known. The data were taken from a study of siplizumab effects on memory and regulatory T cells. General observations from the study: Most proliferating CD4+ or CD8+ clones, roughly 75-97%, had no naive or memory assignment. Significantly reduced by siplizumab was the cumulative frequency of alloreactive sequences, namely those traceable to unstimulated CD4+ memory cells. Most alloreactive clones went unmapped to unstimulated subsets; only a minor fraction mapped.

Approximately 98,000 TCR templates per sample were assayed. Generated by immunoSEQ multiplex PCR, the TCRdb table keeps only in-frame clones and is missing some. Among over 85,000 clones listed, more than 90% were seen once. The origin of this receptor is a human donor in good health. The sequenced material came from CD4+ T cells sorted from blood.

The CDR3 protein is CALGAGGINEQYF. The CDR3 region has the DNA TGTGCCCTAGGTGCGGGGGGCATCAACGAGCAGTACTTC. V and J are TRBV10-3 and TRBJ2-7; 8 bases map to TRBD2. Germline CDR1 is ENHRY and CDR2 is SYGVKD. V dropped 11 bases and J dropped 5; count of bases not matched to a gene: 11. CDR3 size: 13 residues.